This T cell receptor (beta chain) was identified during a study of T cells after yellow fever vaccination. TCRdb redid the calling of the 5' RACE reads with MiXCR, one entry per CDR3 protein. This sample has about 260,000 distinct CDR3 sequences, with roughly 4.8% found just once. This clonotype was observed a handful of times. Its antigen is undetermined. Study observations and caveats: A large majority of primary-vaccination clones showed up again after the booster (about 96% CD4, almost 90% CD8).

Trimming shortened V by 4 bases and J by 7 bases, and 22 bases separated the two germline ends. In germline, CDR1 is SGHAT, CDR2 FQNNGV. The CDR3 is 17 amino acids. The sequence was obtained from a man in his late teens or twenties who received the YFV17D yellow fever vaccine. The sample in question was CD4+ T cells sorted from PBMCs, obtained on the day of the yellow fever booster vaccination. J is TRBJ1-4 and V is TRBV11-2; D not resolved. The CDR3 spells CASSSRREASRGEKLFF. CDR3 in DNA: TGTGCCAGCAGCTCACGGAGGGAGGCGTCACGAGGTGAAAAACTGTTTTTT.